This T cell receptor (beta chain) was recovered during a study of blood T cell repertoires in COVID-19. Across the whole study: T cells, B-cell-depleted T cells, or PBMCs provided the cDNA or gDNA that served as material.

The assay was immunoSEQ multiplex PCR, and TCRdb's table has in-frame clones only and misses some. This sample has about 380,000 clones; around 87% occur once, and the top ten carry 1.3%. The CDR3 spans 16 residues. CDR1 is SGHKS, CDR2 YYEKEE, per germline (reference sequence). V lost 4 bases, J lost 8 bases, and 14 bases stayed unmatched. The clonotype originates from a man younger than 45 who had recovered from COVID-19. The J gene is TRBJ1-4, the V gene TRBV5-5; 7 nucleotides align to TRBD1. The sequenced sample consisted of PBMCs or T cells enriched from blood (not recorded which). The CDR3 here is CASSAPGTEGGEKLFF. The DNA of the CDR3 is TGTGCCAGCAGCGCCCCCGGGACAGAAGGTGGAGAAAAACTGTTTTTT.